The 17 T cell receptor beta chains below come from one sample, sequenced in a study of blood T cell repertoires in COVID-19. The assay was immunoSEQ multiplex PCR, and TCRdb's table has in-frame clones only and misses some. Of some 350,000 clones in the sample, over 75% were seen once. Specimen: PBMCs or T cells enriched from blood (not recorded which). All receptors derive from a young woman who had recovered from COVID-19.

V and J are TRBV12-3 or TRBV12-4 and TRBJ2-1; D may be TRBD2 (6 bases). V lost 5 bases to trimming and J lost 6 bases, with 11 bases between them. The CDR3 loop spans 13 amino acids. For the CDR3, the DNA is TGTGCCAGCAGTACGGGACTCCTCAATGAGCAGTTCTTC. This gives the protein CASSTGLLNEQFF.

In the case of this clone: The junction differs from germline at one of its ends, possibly a read error. This chain uses TRBV2 with TRBJ2-5; D possibly corresponds to TRBD2 (6 bases). Germline V gene data show CDR1 as SNHLY and CDR2 as FYNNEI. The CDR3 spans 14 residues. CDR3 region: CVSSAGTPQETQYF. CDR3 sequence (DNA): TGTGTCAGCAGCGCCGGGACTCCCCAAGAGACCCAGTACTTC. Variable domain in full (rest from reference TRBV2 and TRBJ2-5): EPEVTQTPSHQVTQMGQEVILRCVPISNHLYFYWYRQILGQKVEFLVSFYNNEISEKSEIFDDQFSVERPDGSNFTLKIRSTKLEDSAMYFCVSSAGTPQETQYFGPGTRLLVL.

The chain uses TRBV7-9 and TRBJ1-4; 8 bases are shared with TRBD1. This CDR3 has 14 amino acids. From germline, CDR1 is SEHNR and CDR2 FQNEAQ (reference sequence). J gave up 7 bases and V 5 bases, and 6 bases lay outside the gene matches. CDR3 sequence reads: CASSPGQAGEKLFF. CDR3 coding DNA: TGTGCCAGCAGCCCGGGACAGGCCGGTGAAAAACTGTTTTTT.

This chain uses TRBV3-1 (or the pseudogene TRBV3-2) with TRBJ1-2, with TRBD1 matching 7 bases. Germline trimming cut 6 bases from V and 7 bases from J; bases unmatched to any gene: 8. The CDR3 is made up of 13 amino acids. CDR1 is LGHDT, CDR2 YNNKEL, per germline (reference sequence). CDR3 nucleotide sequence: TGTGCCAGCAGTTTTCCGGGACAGAGTGGCTACACCTTC. It specifies CASSFPGQSGYTF.

The chain is built from TRBV12-5 and TRBJ1-2; the D gene is possibly TRBD1 (5 bases). The V end lost 2 bases, the J end lost 0 bases, and 7 bases lay between the germline ends. Looked up from germline, CDR1 is LGHNT and CDR2 is FRNRAP. This CDR3 comprises 14 residues. The CDR3 region is CASGLTGSNYGYTF. The CDR3 bases are TGTGCTAGTGGTTTGACAGGCTCTAACTATGGCTACACCTTC.

The gene calls are TRBV3-1 (or the pseudogene TRBV3-2) and TRBJ1-1; tentative D call: TRBD1 (6 bases). The CDR3 runs to 19 residues. Germline V gene lookup returns CDR1 LGHDT and CDR2 YNNKEL (reference sequence). Trimming left V 2 bases short and J 1 base short, with 23 bases between. CDR3 amino acids: CASSQYPEGVTRSNTEAFF. The CDR3 bases are TGTGCCAGCAGCCAATACCCCGAGGGGGTTACACGATCGAACACTGAAGCTTTCTTT.

A note on this clone: This likely comes from a read error, as the CDR3 has no conserved phenylalanine or tryptophan at its end. No DNA is shown, since the ends of the CDR3 on it are uncertain; the CDR3 is the one TCRdb lists. The chain links TRBV5-8 to TRBJ2-7; the table's D call of TRBD1 was not tested on the DNA. Germline CDR1 reads SGHTS; CDR2 reads YDEGEE. The CDR3 length is 9 residues, termini included. The CDR3 here is CASSLNTGL.

The chain carries TRBV30 and TRBJ1-5; a possible D gene is TRBD1 (5 bases). V lost 5 bases and J lost 3, with 11 bases in between. This CDR3 contains 13 residues. Germline assignment: CDR1 GTSNPN and CDR2 SVGIG (reference sequence). The CDR3 nucleotides are TGTGCCTGGGGAAGACAGCACAATCAGCCCCAGCATTTT. Translating it yields CAWGRQHNQPQHF.

The chain employs TRBV7-9 and TRBJ1-5; 7 nucleotides agree with TRBD1. After removal of 4 bases from V and 2 bases from J, the junction contained 8 bases not matched to a gene. The CDR3 spans 16 residues. CDR1 and CDR2 from the germline V gene are SEHNR and FQNEAQ (reference sequence). In DNA, the CDR3 is TGTGCCAGCAGCTCCACAGGGGAATTAGGCAATCAGCCCCAGCATTTT. This translates into CASSSTGELGNQPQHF.

V is TRBV5-1 and J is TRBJ2-5; 8 bases line up with TRBD2. CDR3 size: 15 residues. V gave up 0 bases and J gave up 4 bases; unmatched junction bases: 5. Germline V lookup: CDR1 SGHRS, CDR2 YFSETQ. The DNA for the CDR3 is TGCGCCAGCAGCTTGGGCGGACTAGCTTTAGAGACCCAGTACTTC. Residues: CASSLGGLALETQYF.

The chain uses TRBV2 and TRBJ2-7; TRBD2 agrees at 10 bases. CDR1 SNHLY and CDR2 FYNNEI come from the germline V gene. J lost 7 bases, V lost 8 bases, and 11 bases had no gene match. CDR3 size: 14 residues. In DNA, the CDR3 is TGTGCCAGCCTTGGTAGCGGGGGGCCGGGAGAGCAGTACTTC. Protein product: CASLGSGGPGEQYF.

The gene calls are TRBV28 and TRBJ2-5; D unresolved. The CDR3 totals 14 residues. Germline CDR1 and CDR2: MDHEN and SYDVKM. Trimming shortened V by 5 bases and J by 8 bases, and 18 bases separated the two germline ends. CDR3 in amino acids: CASSQAQVSNTQYF. CDR3 in DNA: TGTGCCAGCAGTCAGGCCCAAGTCTCCAACACCCAGTACTTC.

The chain uses TRBV2 and TRBJ2-7, with 9 bases lining up with TRBD2. This CDR3 comprises 15 residues. Per germline, CDR1 SNHLY and CDR2 FYNNEI. Trimming removed 1 base from V and 3 bases from J; junction bases left unmatched: 4. The CDR3 region has the DNA TGTGCCAGCAGTGAAGGTGCTAGCGGGATCTACGAGCAGTACTTC. Protein sequence: CASSEGASGIYEQYF.

This chain joins TRBV15 and TRBJ2-7; 9 bases match TRBD1. Germline lookup yields CDR1 LNHNV and CDR2 YYDKDF (reference sequence). V shed 3 bases and J 7 bases; nucleotides not matched to a gene: 10. The CDR3 extends over 15 amino acids. The CDR3 DNA follows: TGTGCCACCAGCAGGACCCCGGGACAGGGAAGTGAGCAGTACTTC. Protein product: CATSRTPGQGSEQYF.

The V call is TRBV19, the J call TRBJ1-2, with 8 nucleotides matching TRBD1. Per the germline V gene, CDR1 is LNHDA and CDR2 is SQIVND (reference sequence). This CDR3 is 16 amino acids long. Trimming at V came to 4 bases and at J to 2 bases, leaving 9 bases not matched to a gene. CDR3 in amino acids: CASSTISRGQNYGYTF. In DNA form, the CDR3 reads TGTGCCAGTAGTACAATAAGCAGGGGGCAAAACTATGGCTACACCTTC.

The chain employs TRBV28 and TRBJ1-1; TRBD1 aligns across 9 bases. V lost 3 bases, J lost 2 bases, and 7 bases stayed unmatched. Germline V CDR1 and CDR2: MDHEN, SYDVKM. There are 16 residues in the CDR3. CDR3 DNA: TGTGCCAGCAGTTTTTTACCGGGACAGGGAAACACTGAAGCTTTCTTT. Protein product: CASSFLPGQGNTEAFF.

V gene TRBV5-8 combines with J gene TRBJ1-5, with 7 bases identical to TRBD1. With V trimmed by 4 bases and J by 2 bases, 6 bases remained unmatched. The CDR3 consists of 15 residues. The germline V gene has CDR1 SGHTS and CDR2 YDEGEE. In nucleotides, the CDR3 is TGTGCCAGCAGCCTGACCGGGACAGGCAATCAGCCCCAGCATTTT. Its protein product is CASSLTGTGNQPQHF.